These T cell receptor beta chains were read from a single sample in a study of T cells in Graves' hyperthyroidism and ophthalmopathy. Each CDR3 protein gets one entry after TCRdb re-called the multiplex PCR reads with MiXCR. The data contain 490,000 or so distinct CDR3 sequences, roughly 16% of them singletons. Sample: blood. Receptor source: a woman aged 25-40 years with Graves' ophthalmopathy. The conserved cysteine and the conserved F or W are not part of the CDR3 here.

>TRBJ1-2|TRBV7-2
ASSLVVRQRWAGGYT
>TRBJ2-7|TRBV19
ASKNGVVPYEQY
>TRBJ2-7|TRBV10-1
ASSDPNDEQY
>TRBJ1-1|TRBV30
AVRTRRNGLAF
>TRBJ2-7|TRBV29-1
SVGTGSYEQY
>TRBJ1-5|TRBV20-1
SASHHGGSGNNQPQH
>TRBJ2-1|TRBV20-1
SRGDPYNEQF
>TRBJ2-3|TRBV20-1
SAIPGTGGGTQY
>TRBJ2-2|TRBV19
ASSNPGQLNTGELF
>TRBJ2-3|TRBV30
AWKRSPLSDTQY
>TRBJ1-1|TRBV20-1
SARMNTEAF
>TRBJ1-3|TRBV28
ASSLGGNTIY
>TRBJ2-2|TRBV2
ASRGTLNTGELF
>TRBJ2-7|TRBV4-3
ASSQVLSGGGVFEQY
>TRBJ2-7|TRBV24-1
ATSEPGRPYEQY
>TRBJ2-1|TRBV19
ASGDRATSGIVNEQF
>TRBJ2-1|TRBV28
ASSSPTGGQGYNEQF
>TRBJ2-3|TRBV11-2
ASSPISSTDTQY
>TRBJ2-5|TRBV18
ASSRTSGSETQY
>TRBJ2-6|TRBV5-1
ASSGYSGANVLT
>TRBJ2-1|TRBV7-2
ASTSGGSYNEQF
>TRBJ2-1|TRBV28
ASSFSISDEQF
>TRBJ2-7|TRBV29-1
SVEERDGGTAYEQY
>TRBJ2-1|TRBV4-3
ASSQDGGRGGRNEQF